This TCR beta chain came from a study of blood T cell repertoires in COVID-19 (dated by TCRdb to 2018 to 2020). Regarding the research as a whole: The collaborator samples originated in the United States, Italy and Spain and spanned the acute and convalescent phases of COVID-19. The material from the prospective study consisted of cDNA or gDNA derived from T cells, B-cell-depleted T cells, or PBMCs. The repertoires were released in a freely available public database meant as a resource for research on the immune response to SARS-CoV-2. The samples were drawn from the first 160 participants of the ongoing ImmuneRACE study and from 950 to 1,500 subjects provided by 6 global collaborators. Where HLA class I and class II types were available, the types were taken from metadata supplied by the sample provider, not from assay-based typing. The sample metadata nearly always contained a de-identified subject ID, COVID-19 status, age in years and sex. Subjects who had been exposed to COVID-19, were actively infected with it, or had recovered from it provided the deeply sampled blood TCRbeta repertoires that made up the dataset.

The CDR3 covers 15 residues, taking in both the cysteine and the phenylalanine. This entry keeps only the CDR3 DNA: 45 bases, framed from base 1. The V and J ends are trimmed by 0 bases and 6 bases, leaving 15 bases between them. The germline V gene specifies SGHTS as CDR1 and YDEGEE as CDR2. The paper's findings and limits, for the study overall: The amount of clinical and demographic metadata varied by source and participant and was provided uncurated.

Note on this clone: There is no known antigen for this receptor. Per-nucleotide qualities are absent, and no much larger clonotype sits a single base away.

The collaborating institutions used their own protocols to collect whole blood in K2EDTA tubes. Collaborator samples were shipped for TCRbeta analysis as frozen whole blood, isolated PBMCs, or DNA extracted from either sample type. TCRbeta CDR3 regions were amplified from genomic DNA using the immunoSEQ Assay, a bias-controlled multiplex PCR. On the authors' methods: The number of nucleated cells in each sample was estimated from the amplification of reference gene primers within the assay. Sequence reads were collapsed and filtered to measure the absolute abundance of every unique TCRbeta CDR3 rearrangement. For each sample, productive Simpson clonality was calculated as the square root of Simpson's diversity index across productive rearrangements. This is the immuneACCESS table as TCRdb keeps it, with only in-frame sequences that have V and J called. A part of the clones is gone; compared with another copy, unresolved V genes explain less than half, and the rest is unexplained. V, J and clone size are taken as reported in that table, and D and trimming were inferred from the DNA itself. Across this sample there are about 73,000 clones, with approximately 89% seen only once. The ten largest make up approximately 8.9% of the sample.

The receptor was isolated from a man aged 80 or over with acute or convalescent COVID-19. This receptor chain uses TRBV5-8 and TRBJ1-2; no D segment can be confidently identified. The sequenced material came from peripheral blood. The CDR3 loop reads CASSLANGGMNGYTF. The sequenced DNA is TGTGCCAGCAGCTTGGCGAATGGCGGGATGAATGGCTACACCTTC. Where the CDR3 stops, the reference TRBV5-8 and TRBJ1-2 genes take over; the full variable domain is EAGVTQSPTHLIKTRGQQATLRCSPISGHTSVYWYQQALGLGLQFLLWYDEGEERNRGNFPPRFSGRQFPNYSSELNVNALELEDSALYLCASSLANGGMNGYTFGSGTRLTVV.